The next 13 T cell receptor beta chains were all read from a single sample in a study of shared clonotypes between healthy human individuals. Using immunoSEQ multiplex PCR, the repertoire was profiled, and TCRdb retains in-frame clones only, with some absent. The repertoire includes over a million clones, around 78% of them detected once, and under 0.8% sits in the top ten. Sequencing was done on a sample of memory CD4+ T cells from PBMCs. The subset was: CD45RA-negative fraction. These receptors all come from a man aged 18 to 30 in good health. Some clones in this sample may be carry-over from other donors' samples.

J is TRBJ2-2 and V is TRBV5-1, with a weak D call TRBD1 (6 bases). This CDR3 spans 15 amino acids. Germline V gene data show CDR1 as SGHRS and CDR2 as YFSETQ. Trimming stripped 0 bases from V and 6 bases from J, with 12 bases between. CDR3 bases: TGCGCCAGCAGCTTGGGGCAGGGGATGGCCGGGGAGCTGTTTTTT. Protein sequence: CASSLGQGMAGELFF. Full variable domain (missing parts from reference TRBV5-1 and TRBJ2-2): KAGVTQTPRYLIKTRGQQVTLSCSPISGHRSVSWYQQTPGQGLQFLFEYFSETQRNKGNFPGRFSGRQFSNSRSEMNVSTLELGDSALYLCASSLGQGMAGELFFGEGSRLTVL.

This sequence joins TRBV4-1 and TRBJ1-1; D is unresolved. Between the trimmed V and J ends, which lost 0 bases and 1 base, there was a span of 6 bases. This CDR3 has 14 residues. Looked up from germline, CDR1 is MGHRA and CDR2 is YSYEKL. CDR3 sequence: CASSQDGRNTEAFF. CDR3 bases: TGCGCCAGCAGCCAAGATGGACGGAACACTGAAGCTTTCTTT.

This chain links TRBV11-1 with TRBJ1-4, with D maybe TRBD1 (5 bases). V gave up 1 base and J gave up 0 bases, with 6 bases separating them. From germline, CDR1 is SGHAT and CDR2 FQDESV (reference sequence). The CDR3 sequence is 15 residues long. Here the CDR3 reads CASSLGDPTNEKLFF. CDR3 in DNA: TGTGCCAGCAGCTTAGGGGACCCAACTAATGAAAAACTGTTTTTT.

V and J are TRBV7-2 and TRBJ2-5, with D possibly matching TRBD1 (5 bases). The V end lost 5 bases, the J end lost 5 bases, and 12 bases lay between the germline ends. Germline V gene data show CDR1 as SGHTA and CDR2 as FQGNSA. The CDR3 extends over 13 amino acids. This chain's CDR3 is CASSLDRAETQYF. The CDR3 DNA follows: TGTGCCAGCAGCCTAGACAGAGCCGAGACCCAGTACTTC.

The gene calls are TRBV29-1 and TRBJ2-1; D assignment may be TRBD1 or TRBD2 (5 bases each). CDR1 SQVTM and CDR2 ANQGSEA come from the germline V gene. The CDR3 runs 11 residues. Trimming cost V 6 bases and J 6 bases, with 9 bases left between them. CDR3 sequence: CSVRGVNEQFF. In nucleotides, the CDR3 is TGCAGCGTGAGAGGGGTCAATGAGCAGTTCTTC.

V usage is TRBV7-9 and J usage is TRBJ2-5, with D tentatively TRBD1 or TRBD2 (6 bases each). The CDR3 consists of 15 residues. Germline CDR1 SEHNR, CDR2 FQNEAQ (reference sequence). V lost 0 bases and J lost 6, with 14 bases in between. The CDR3 loop reads CASSLAGGGVQTQYF. The CDR3 DNA is TGTGCCAGCAGCTTAGCAGGAGGGGGTGTGCAGACCCAGTACTTC.

V gene TRBV7-2 combines with J gene TRBJ2-1; 12 positions agree with TRBD2. Germline V lookup: CDR1 SGHTA, CDR2 FQGNSA. This CDR3 spans 15 amino acids. The V and J ends lost 2 bases and 8 bases, in that order; junction bases with no gene match: 4. CDR3 residues: CASSLQLAGGHEQFF. CDR3 DNA sequence: TGTGCCAGCAGCTTACAGCTAGCGGGAGGGCATGAGCAGTTCTTC.

The rearrangement joins TRBV6-1 to TRBJ1-5; TRBD1 matches 8 bases. The trim removed 1 base at V and 5 bases at J, leaving 4 bases unmatched. The CDR3 is 15 amino acids. Germline V gene lookup returns CDR1 MNHNS and CDR2 SASEGT. CDR3 protein: CASSEGDRMYQPQHF. CDR3 coding DNA: TGTGCCAGCAGTGAAGGGGACAGGATGTATCAGCCCCAGCATTTT.

The chain links TRBV27 to TRBJ2-5; 7 bases agree with TRBD2. Trimming removed 2 bases from V and 9 bases from J; junction bases left unmatched: 9. From germline, CDR1 is MNHEY and CDR2 SMNVEV (reference sequence). This CDR3 region has 14 residues. The CDR3 DNA is TGTGCCAGCAGTTTACAGGCAGGCGCGGGGGCCCAGTACTTC. The encoded protein is CASSLQAGAGAQYF.

V is TRBV7-2 and J is TRBJ1-3; D unresolved. Germline loops: CDR1 SGHTA, CDR2 FQGNSA. V was shortened by 5 bases and J by 0 bases, with 11 bases between the two germline ends. The CDR3 spans 15 residues. The CDR3 region is CASSRQDRSGNTIYF. The DNA for the CDR3 is TGTGCCAGCAGCCGCCAGGACCGCTCTGGAAACACCATATATTTT.

The V and J genes are TRBV29-1 and TRBJ2-7, with a tentative D call TRBD1 (5 bases). The CDR3 is made up of 14 amino acids. V lost 7 bases to trimming and J lost 0 bases, with 16 bases between them. The germline gives CDR1 SQVTM, CDR2 ANQGSEA. The CDR3 spells CSAIIRQGSYEQYF. The CDR3 region has the DNA TGCAGCGCCATCATAAGGCAGGGCTCCTACGAGCAGTACTTC.

This chain joins TRBV7-2 and TRBJ2-7; D remains unclear. V dropped 5 bases and J dropped 5 bases, with 7 bases sitting between them. This CDR3 has 11 residues. Germline CDR1 is SGHTA and CDR2 is FQGNSA. CDR3 sequence: CASSTLDEQYF. DNA of the CDR3: TGTGCCAGCAGCACCCTAGACGAGCAGTACTTC.

This chain uses TRBV28 with TRBJ2-4; D call uncertain. The CDR3 has 14 amino acids. Germline loops: CDR1 MDHEN, CDR2 SYDVKM. Trimming pared 8 bases from V and 5 bases from J, leaving 16 bases between. This CDR3 is CASRRSTGENIQYF. In DNA, the CDR3 is TGTGCCAGCCGGCGGAGTACGGGCGAAAACATTCAGTACTTC.